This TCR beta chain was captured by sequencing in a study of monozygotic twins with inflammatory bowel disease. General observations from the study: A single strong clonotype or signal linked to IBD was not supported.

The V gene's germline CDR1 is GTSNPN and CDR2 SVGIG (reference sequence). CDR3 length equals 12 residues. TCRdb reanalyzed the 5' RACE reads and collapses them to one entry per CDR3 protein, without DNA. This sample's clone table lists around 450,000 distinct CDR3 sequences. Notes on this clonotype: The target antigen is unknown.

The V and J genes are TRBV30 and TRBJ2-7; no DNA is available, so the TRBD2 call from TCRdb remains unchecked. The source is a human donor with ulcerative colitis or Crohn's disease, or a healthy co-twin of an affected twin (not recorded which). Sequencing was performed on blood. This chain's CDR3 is CAWKLAHYEQYF.